The 12 T cell receptor beta chains below all came from one sample that was sequenced in a study of blood T cell repertoires in COVID-19. Repertoires were generated with immunoSEQ multiplex PCR, while TCRdb's copy carries only in-frame clones and drops some. The profile covers about 270,000 clones, with approximately 90% appearing a single time and about 3% taken by the ten largest. The sample comprised PBMCs or T cells enriched from blood (not recorded which). These receptors were collected from a man aged 40-49 years who had been exposed to COVID-19.

The V gene is TRBV5-1, the J gene TRBJ1-3; the match to TRBD1 covers 7 bases. The CDR3 covers 16 residues. The V and J ends lost 1 base and 4 bases, in that order; junction bases with no gene match: 8. The germline V gene encodes CDR1 SGHRS and CDR2 YFSETQ. The CDR3 sequence is CASSLNPRGQGNTIYF. The CDR3 DNA follows: TGCGCCAGCAGCTTGAACCCGAGGGGGCAAGGAAACACCATATATTTT. The complete variable domain, with remaining parts taken from reference TRBV5-1 and TRBJ1-3, reads KAGVTQTPRYLIKTRGQQVTLSCSPISGHRSVSWYQQTPGQGLQFLFEYFSETQRNKGNFPGRFSGRQFSNSRSEMNVSTLELGDSALYLCASSLNPRGQGNTIYFGEGSWLTVV.

This rearrangement joins TRBV6-2 or TRBV6-3 to TRBJ2-2, with D tentatively TRBD1 (5 bases). Germline CDR1 is MNHEY and CDR2 is SVGEGT. The CDR3 extends over 14 amino acids. The V and J ends lost 4 bases and 5 bases respectively, with 11 bases between them. The CDR3 sequence is CASSSRGSTGELFF. The CDR3 DNA reads TGTGCCAGCAGTTCTAGGGGCTCAACCGGGGAGCTGTTTTTT.

The J gene is TRBJ1-2, the V gene TRBV28, with 8 bases that match TRBD1. The CDR3 covers 14 residues. V shed 6 bases and J 6 bases; nucleotides not matched to a gene: 9. The V gene's germline CDR1 is MDHEN and CDR2 SYDVKM. DNA for the CDR3: TGTGCCAGCAGCTCCGGACAGGGCCTCAATGGCTACACCTTC. Amino acids: CASSSGQGLNGYTF.

The rearrangement joins TRBV5-4 to TRBJ2-7, with TRBD1 as a possible D gene (6 bases). Trimming removed 1 base at V and 3 bases at J, with 14 bases between. Germline V gives CDR1 SGHNT, CDR2 YYREEE (reference sequence). The CDR3 runs to 15 residues. The CDR3 DNA follows: TGTGCCAGCAGCTTGTTTGTGGACAGCAACTACGAGCAGTACTTC. Amino acids: CASSLFVDSNYEQYF.

The V call is TRBV14, the J call TRBJ2-3; 11 nucleotides match TRBD2. The V gene end was trimmed by 4 bases and the J gene end by 3 bases; junction bases not matched to a gene: 3. Germline V gene sequence: CDR1 SGHDN, CDR2 FVKESK. The CDR3 is 15 amino acids. CDR3 sequence reads: CASSRSGRGTDTQYF. The CDR3 nucleotides read TGTGCCAGCAGCCGTAGCGGGAGGGGAACAGATACGCAGTATTTT.

V gene TRBV7-8 combines with J gene TRBJ1-1, with D possibly TRBD1 on 6 matching bases. Germline loops: CDR1 SGHVS, CDR2 FQNEAQ. Trimming cost V 5 bases and J 5 bases, with 24 bases left between them. The CDR3 is 17 residues long. CDR3 nucleotides: TGTGCCAGCAGCGAAAGAGGGGGGGTGAGGGTATGGACTGAAGCTTTCTTT. Translated, it gives CASSERGGVRVWTEAFF.

The chain has TRBV5-5 and TRBJ2-5; TRBD1 agrees at 10 bases. The germline V gene encodes CDR1 SGHKS and CDR2 YYEKEE (reference sequence). CDR3 length: 16 residues. The V gene end was trimmed by 4 bases and the J gene end by 4 bases; junction bases not matched to a gene: 10. The CDR3 DNA is TGTGCCAGCAGCCGGGACAGGGGCTTGAGGGGAGAGACCCAGTACTTC. As protein: CASSRDRGLRGETQYF.

The chain links TRBV18 to TRBJ2-5, with D possibly being TRBD2 (6 bases). V lost 3 bases and J lost 6, with 20 bases in between. Germline V lookup: CDR1 KGHSH, CDR2 LQKENI. The CDR3 loop spans 16 amino acids. The CDR3 region is CASSPPNGRNEQTQYF. CDR3 coding DNA: TGTGCCAGCTCACCCCCTAACGGGAGAAATGAGCAGACCCAGTACTTC.

The rearrangement joins TRBV24-1 to TRBJ1-3; TRBD1 is a possible D gene (5 bases). Germline V lookup: CDR1 KGHDR, CDR2 SFDVKD. With 5 bases removed from V and 3 bases from J, the gap between germline ends came to 7 bases. CDR3 length equals 13 residues. CDR3 sequence (DNA): TGTGCCACCAGTGGGGACTATGGAAACACCATATATTTT. This encodes CATSGDYGNTIYF.

This chain links TRBV5-4 with TRBJ2-5; 8 bases fit TRBD1. The CDR3 is made up of 15 amino acids. V was clipped by 4 bases and J by 4 bases; unmatched bases: 9. CDR1 is SGHNT, CDR2 YYREEE, per germline (reference sequence). This chain's CDR3 is CASSHTGGSRETQYF. The CDR3, as DNA: TGTGCCAGCAGCCATACAGGGGGGTCGCGAGAGACCCAGTACTTC. Based on the CDR3 plus reference TRBV5-4 and TRBJ2-5, the full variable domain is ETGVTQSPTHLIKTRGQQVTLRCSSQSGHNTVSWYQQALGQGPQFIFQYYREEENGRGNFPPRFSGLQFPNYSSELNVNALELDDSALYLCASSHTGGSRETQYFGPGTRLLVL.

The rearrangement uses TRBV30 and TRBJ2-5, with D perhaps matching TRBD2 (5 bases). This CDR3 contains 12 residues. CDR1 and CDR2 (germline): GTSNPN, SVGIG (reference sequence). Trimming removed 4 bases at V and 5 bases at J, with 11 bases between. Here the CDR3 DNA reads TGTGCCTGGAACGGGATCGGGGAGACCCAGTACTTC. It codes for CAWNGIGETQYF.

The rearrangement uses TRBV5-1 and TRBJ1-4, with 7 bases identical to TRBD1. CDR3 length: 15 amino acids. Germline CDR1 is SGHRS and CDR2 is YFSETQ. V shed 5 bases, J shed 5 bases, and the junction held 9 bases outside the gene matches. DNA for the CDR3: TGCGCCAGCAGACGCGGGACAGAACTAAATGAAAAACTGTTTTTT. This codes for CASRRGTELNEKLFF.